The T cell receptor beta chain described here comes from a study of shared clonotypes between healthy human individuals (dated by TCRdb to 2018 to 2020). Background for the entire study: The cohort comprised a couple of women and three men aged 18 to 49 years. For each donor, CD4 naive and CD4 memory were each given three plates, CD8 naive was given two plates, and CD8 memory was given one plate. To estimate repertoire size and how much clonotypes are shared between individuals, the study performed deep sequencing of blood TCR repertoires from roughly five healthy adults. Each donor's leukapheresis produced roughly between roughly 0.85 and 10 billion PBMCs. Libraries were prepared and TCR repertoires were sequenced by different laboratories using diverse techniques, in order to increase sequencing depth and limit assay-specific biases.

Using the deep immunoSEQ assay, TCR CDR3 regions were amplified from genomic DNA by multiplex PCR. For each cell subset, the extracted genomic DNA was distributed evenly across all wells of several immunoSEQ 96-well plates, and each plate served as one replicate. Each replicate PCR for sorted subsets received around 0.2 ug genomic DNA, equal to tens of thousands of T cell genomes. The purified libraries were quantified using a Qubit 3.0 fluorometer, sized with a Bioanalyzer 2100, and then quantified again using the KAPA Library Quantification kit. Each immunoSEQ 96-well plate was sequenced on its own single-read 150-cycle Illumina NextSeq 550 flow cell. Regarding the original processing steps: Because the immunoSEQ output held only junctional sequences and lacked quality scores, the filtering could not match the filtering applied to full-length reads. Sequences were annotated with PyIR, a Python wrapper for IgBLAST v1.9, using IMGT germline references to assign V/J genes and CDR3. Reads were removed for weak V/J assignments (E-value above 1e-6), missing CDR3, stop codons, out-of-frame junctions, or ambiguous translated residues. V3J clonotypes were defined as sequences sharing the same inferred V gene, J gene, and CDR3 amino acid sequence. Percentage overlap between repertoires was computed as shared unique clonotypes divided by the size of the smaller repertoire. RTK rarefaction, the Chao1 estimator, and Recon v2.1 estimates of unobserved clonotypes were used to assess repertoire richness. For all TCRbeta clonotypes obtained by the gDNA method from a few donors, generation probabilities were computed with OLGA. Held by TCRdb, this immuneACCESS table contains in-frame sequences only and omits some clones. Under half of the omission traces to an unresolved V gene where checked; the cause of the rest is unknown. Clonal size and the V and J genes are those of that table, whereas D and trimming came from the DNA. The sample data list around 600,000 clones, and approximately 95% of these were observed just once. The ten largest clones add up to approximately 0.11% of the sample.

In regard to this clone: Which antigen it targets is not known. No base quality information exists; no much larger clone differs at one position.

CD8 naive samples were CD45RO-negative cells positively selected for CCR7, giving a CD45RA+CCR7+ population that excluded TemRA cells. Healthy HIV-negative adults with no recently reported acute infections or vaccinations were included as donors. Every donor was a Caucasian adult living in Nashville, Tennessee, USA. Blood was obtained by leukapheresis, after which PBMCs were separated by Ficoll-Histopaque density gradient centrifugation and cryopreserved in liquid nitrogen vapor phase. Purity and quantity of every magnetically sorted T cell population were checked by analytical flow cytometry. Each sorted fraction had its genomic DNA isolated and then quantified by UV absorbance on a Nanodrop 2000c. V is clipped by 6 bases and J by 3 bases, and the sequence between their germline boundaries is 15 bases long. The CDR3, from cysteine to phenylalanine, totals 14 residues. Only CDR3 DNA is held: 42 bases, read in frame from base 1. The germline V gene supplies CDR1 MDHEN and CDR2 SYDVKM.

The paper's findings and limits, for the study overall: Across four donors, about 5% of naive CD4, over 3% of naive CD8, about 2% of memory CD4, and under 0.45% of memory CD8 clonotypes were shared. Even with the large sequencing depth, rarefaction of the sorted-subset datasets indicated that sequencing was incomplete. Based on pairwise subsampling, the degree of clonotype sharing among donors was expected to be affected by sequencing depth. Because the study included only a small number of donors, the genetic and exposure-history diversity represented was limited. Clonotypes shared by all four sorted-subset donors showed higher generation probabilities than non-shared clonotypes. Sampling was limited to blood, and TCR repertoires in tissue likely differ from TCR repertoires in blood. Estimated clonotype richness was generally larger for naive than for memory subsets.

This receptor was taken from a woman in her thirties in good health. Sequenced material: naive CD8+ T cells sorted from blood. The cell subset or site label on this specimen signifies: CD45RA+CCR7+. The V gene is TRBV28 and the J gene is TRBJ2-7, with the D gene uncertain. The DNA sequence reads TGTGCCAGCAGACTTCTCAAGGGTGACTACGAGCAGTACTTC. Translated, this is CASRLLKGDYEQYF. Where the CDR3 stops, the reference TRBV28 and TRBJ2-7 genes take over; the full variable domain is DVKVTQSSRYLVKRTGEKVFLECVQDMDHENMFWYRQDPGLGLRLIYFSYDVKMKEKGDIPEGYSVSREKKERFSLILESASTNQTSMYLCASRLLKGDYEQYFGPGTRLTVT.